These T cell receptor beta chains were read from a single sample in a study of cytomegalovirus exposure and HLA in healthy donors. Sequencing used immunoSEQ multiplex PCR; TCRdb keeps in-frame clones, though not all of them. The sample shows over 150,000 clones, about 90% of them seen only once. The sequencing input was PBMCs. These TCRs come from a man aged 18 to 35 in good health and CMV-seropositive. Both conserved end residues are part of each CDR3. A D gene is named only where the DNA matches it firmly. Rows give clone size only sometimes, using once, few, many, or a class for an expanded clone.

TRBV7-6	TRBD2	.	TRBJ2-5	CASSPGLAGTETQYF	TGTGCCAGCAGCCCGGGACTAGCGGGAACAGAGACCCAGTACTTC
TRBV15	.	.	TRBJ2-5	CATSPTQGSERETQYF	TGTGCCACCTCACCCACCCAGGGAAGTGAGCGAGAGACCCAGTACTTC
TRBV2	TRBD1	.	TRBJ1-5	CASSEVPTGDDQPQHF	TGTGCCAGCAGTGAAGTCCCTACAGGGGATGATCAGCCCCAGCATTTT
TRBV7-8	TRBD2	.	TRBJ2-1	CASSMTSVDEQFF	TGTGCCAGCAGCATGACTAGCGTCGATGAGCAGTTCTTC
TRBV28	.	.	TRBJ1-5	CASSESSGQNNQPQHF	TGTGCCAGCAGCGAGTCGTCCGGACAGAATAATCAGCCCCAGCATTTT
TRBV19	.	.	TRBJ2-3	CASATLRSSGDTQYF	TGTGCCAGTGCCACACTAAGGTCTTCGGGAGATACGCAGTATTTT
TRBV11-3	TRBD1	.	TRBJ1-2	CASSNRGGYTF	TGTGCCAGCAGCAACAGGGGTGGCTACACCTTC
TRBV27	TRBD1	.	TRBJ2-7	CASSFQGANSYEQYF	TGTGCCAGCAGTTTTCAGGGGGCCAACTCCTACGAGCAGTACTTC
TRBV18	.	.	TRBJ2-7	CASSPPLRKEQYF	TGTGCCAGCTCACCACCGTTGAGGAAGGAGCAGTACTTC
TRBV29-1	TRBD2	.	TRBJ2-7	CSVTLAGGPPSQYF	TGCAGCGTGACCTTAGCGGGAGGGCCTCCATCGCAGTACTTC
TRBV7-6	.	.	TRBJ1-5	CASSLNGGNQPQHF	TGTGCCAGCAGCTTAAACGGGGGTAATCAGCCCCAGCATTTT
TRBV6-1	TRBD2	.	TRBJ2-1	CASSEGLRLAGGHEQFF	TGTGCCAGCAGTGAAGGTCTTCGGCTAGCGGGAGGGCATGAGCAGTTCTTC
TRBV28	TRBD2	.	TRBJ2-7	CASSTSRREPRYEQYF	TGTGCCAGTTCGACCTCTCGGCGGGAGCCTCGCTACGAGCAGTACTTC
TRBV2	TRBD1	.	TRBJ2-2	CASRITGGMDGELFF	TGTGCCAGCAGGATTACAGGGGGCATGGACGGGGAGCTGTTTTTT
TRBV29-1	TRBD1	.	TRBJ1-1	CSGTGEGTEAFF	TGCAGCGGGACAGGGGAGGGGACTGAAGCTTTCTTT
TRBV30	TRBD1	.	TRBJ1-2	CALDTGTGTGYTF	TGTGCCCTTGACACCGGGACAGGGACTGGCTACACCTTC
TRBV6-1	.	.	TRBJ2-5	CASSDSLDLETQYF	TGTGCCAGCAGTGATAGCTTAGATTTAGAGACCCAGTACTTC
TRBV4-1	.	once	TRBJ2-7	CASSQDLGQTEYEQYF	TGCGCCAGCAGCCAAGATTTGGGCCAGACCGAGTACGAGCAGTACTTC
TRBV27	TRBD2	once	TRBJ2-1	CASSLSKKYSGRASHEQFF	TGTGCCAGCAGTTTATCTAAGAAGTACAGCGGGAGAGCGTCCCATGAGCAGTTCTTC